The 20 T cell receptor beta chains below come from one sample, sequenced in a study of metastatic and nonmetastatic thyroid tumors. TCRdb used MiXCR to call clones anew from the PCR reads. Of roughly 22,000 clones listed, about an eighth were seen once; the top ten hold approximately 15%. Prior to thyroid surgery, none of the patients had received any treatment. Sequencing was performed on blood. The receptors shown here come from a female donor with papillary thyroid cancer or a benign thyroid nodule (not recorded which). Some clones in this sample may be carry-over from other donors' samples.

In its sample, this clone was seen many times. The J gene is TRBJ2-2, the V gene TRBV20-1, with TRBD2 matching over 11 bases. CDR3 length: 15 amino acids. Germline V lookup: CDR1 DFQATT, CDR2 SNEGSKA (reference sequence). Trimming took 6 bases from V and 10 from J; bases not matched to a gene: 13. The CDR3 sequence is CSARSTSGSREELFF. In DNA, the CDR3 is TGCAGTGCCCGGTCAACTAGCGGGAGCCGCGAGGAGCTGTTTTTT.

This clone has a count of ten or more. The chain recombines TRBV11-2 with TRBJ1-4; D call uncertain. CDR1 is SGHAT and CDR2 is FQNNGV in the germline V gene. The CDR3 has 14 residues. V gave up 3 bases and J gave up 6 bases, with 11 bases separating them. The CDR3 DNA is TGTGCCAGCAGCTTTGGGGTCAACGATGAAAAACTGTTTTTT. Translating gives CASSFGVNDEKLFF.

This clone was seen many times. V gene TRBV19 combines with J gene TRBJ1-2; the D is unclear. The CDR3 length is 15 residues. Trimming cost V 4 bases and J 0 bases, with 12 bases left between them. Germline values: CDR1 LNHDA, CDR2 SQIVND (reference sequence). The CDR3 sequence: CASSRDDQANYGYTF. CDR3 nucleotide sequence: TGTGCCAGTAGTAGAGATGACCAAGCTAACTATGGCTACACCTTC.

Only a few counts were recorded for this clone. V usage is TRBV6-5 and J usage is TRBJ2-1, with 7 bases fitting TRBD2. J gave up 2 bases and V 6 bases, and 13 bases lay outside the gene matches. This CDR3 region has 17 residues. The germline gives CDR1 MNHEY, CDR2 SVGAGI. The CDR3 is CASRRQLRGETYNEQFF. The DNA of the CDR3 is TGTGCCAGCAGGCGGCAGCTCCGGGGGGAAACCTACAATGAGCAGTTCTTC.

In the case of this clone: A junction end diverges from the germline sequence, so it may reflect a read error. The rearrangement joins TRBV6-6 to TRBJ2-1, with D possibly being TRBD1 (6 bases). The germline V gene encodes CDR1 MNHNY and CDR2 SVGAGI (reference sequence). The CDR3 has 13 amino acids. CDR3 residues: CASSSGQYNEQFF. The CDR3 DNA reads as TGCGCCAGCAGTTCCGGACAGTACAATGAGCAGTTTTTC.

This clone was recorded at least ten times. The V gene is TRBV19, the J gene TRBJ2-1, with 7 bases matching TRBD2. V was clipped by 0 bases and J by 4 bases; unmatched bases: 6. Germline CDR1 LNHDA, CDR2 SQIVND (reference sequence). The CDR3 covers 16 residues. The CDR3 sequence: CASSIERESRYNEQFF. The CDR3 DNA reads TGTGCCAGTAGTATAGAGCGGGAGTCGAGGTACAATGAGCAGTTCTTC.

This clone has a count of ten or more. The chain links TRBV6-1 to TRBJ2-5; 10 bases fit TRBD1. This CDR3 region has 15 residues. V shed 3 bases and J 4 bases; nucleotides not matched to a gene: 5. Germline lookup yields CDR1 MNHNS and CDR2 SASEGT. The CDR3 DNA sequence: TGTGCCAGCAGTGAGCCGACAGGGGGCATAGAGACCCAGTACTTC. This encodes CASSEPTGGIETQYF.

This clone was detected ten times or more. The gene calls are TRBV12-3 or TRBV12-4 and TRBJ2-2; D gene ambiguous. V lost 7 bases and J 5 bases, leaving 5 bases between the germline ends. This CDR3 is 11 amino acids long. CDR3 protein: CASTETGELFF. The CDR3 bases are TGTGCCAGCACAGAGACCGGGGAGCTGTTTTTT.

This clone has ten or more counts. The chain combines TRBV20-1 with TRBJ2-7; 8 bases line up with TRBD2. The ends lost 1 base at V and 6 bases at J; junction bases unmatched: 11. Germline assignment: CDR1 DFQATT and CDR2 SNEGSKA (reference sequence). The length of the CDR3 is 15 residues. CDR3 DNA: TGCAGTGCTAGAGGAGGTAGCGGGGAAGTTAGCGAGCAGTACTTC. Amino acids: CSARGGSGEVSEQYF.

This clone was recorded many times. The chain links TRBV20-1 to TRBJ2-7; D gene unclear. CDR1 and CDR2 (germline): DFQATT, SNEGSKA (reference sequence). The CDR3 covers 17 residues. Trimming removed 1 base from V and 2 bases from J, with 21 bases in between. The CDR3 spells CSARAPPEDAVTYEQYF. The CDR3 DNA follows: TGCAGTGCTAGAGCTCCCCCTGAAGACGCCGTAACCTACGAGCAGTACTTC.

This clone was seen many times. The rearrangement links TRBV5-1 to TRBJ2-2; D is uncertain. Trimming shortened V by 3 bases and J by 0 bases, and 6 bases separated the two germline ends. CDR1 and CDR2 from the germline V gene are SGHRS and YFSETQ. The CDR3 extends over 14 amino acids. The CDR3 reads CASSSVTNTGELFF. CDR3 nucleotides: TGCGCCAGCAGCTCCGTAACGAACACCGGGGAGCTGTTTTTT.

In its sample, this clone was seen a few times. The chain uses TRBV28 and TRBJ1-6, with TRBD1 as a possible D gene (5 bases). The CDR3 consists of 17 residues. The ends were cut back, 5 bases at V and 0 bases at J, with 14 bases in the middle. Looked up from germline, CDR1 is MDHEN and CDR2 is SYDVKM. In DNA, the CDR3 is TGTGCCAGCAGTACCCCGGGGGTTAGCTCCTATAATTCACCCCTCCACTTT. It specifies CASSTPGVSSYNSPLHF.

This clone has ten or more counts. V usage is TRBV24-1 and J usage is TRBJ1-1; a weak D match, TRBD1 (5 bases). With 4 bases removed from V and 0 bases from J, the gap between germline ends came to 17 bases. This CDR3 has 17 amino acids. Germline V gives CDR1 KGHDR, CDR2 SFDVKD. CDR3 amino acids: CATSDTARWGMNTEAFF. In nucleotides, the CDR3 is TGTGCCACCAGTGACACGGCCCGATGGGGGATGAACACTGAAGCTTTCTTT.

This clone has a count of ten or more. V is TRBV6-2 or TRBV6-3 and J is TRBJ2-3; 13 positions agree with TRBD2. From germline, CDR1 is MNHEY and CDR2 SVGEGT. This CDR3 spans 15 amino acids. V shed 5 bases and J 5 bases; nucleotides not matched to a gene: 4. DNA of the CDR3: TGTGCCAGCAGTCCACGACTAGCGGGAGGAGATACGCAGTATTTT. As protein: CASSPRLAGGDTQYF.

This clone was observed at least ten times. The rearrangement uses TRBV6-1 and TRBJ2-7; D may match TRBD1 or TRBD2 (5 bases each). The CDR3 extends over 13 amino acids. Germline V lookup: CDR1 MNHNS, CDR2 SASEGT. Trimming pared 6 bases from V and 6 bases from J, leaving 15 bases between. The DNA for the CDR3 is TGTGCCAGCAGATCTCCGGGGCGAGGCGAGCAGTACTTC. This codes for CASRSPGRGEQYF.

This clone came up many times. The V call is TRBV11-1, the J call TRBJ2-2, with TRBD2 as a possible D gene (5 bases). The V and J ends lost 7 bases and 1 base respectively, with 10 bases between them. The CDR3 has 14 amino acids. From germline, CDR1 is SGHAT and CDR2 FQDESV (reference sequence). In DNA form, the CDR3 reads TGTGCCAGCACTGATGCGGGGAACACCGGGGAGCTGTTTTTT. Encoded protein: CASTDAGNTGELFF.

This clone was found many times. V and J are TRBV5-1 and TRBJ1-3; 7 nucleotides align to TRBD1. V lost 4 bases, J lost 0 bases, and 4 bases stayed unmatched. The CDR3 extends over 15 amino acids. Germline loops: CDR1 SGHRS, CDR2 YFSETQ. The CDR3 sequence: CASSRDSYSGNTIYF. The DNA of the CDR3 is TGCGCCAGCAGCCGGGACAGCTACTCTGGAAACACCATATATTTT. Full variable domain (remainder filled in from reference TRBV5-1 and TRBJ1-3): KAGVTQTPRYLIKTRGQQVTLSCSPISGHRSVSWYQQTPGQGLQFLFEYFSETQRNKGNFPGRFSGRQFSNSRSEMNVSTLELGDSALYLCASSRDSYSGNTIYFGEGSWLTVV.

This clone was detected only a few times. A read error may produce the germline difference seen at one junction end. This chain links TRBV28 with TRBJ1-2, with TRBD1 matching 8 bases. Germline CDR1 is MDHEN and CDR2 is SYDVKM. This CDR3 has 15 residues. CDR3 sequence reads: CASVGGTGVWYGYAF. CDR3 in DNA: TGTGCCAGTGTTGGCGGGACAGGAGTTTGGTATGGCTACGCCTTC.

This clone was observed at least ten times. The CDR3 coding sequence is TGTGCCAGCAGCGTAGGTTTAGGGGCCTACAATGAGCAGTTCTTC. Amino acids: CASSVGLGAYNEQFF. This chain links TRBV9 with TRBJ2-1, with D perhaps TRBD1 (5 bases). The CDR3 runs to 15 residues. The germline gives CDR1 SGDLS, CDR2 YYNGEE. Trimming stripped 0 bases from V and 2 bases from J, with 9 bases between.

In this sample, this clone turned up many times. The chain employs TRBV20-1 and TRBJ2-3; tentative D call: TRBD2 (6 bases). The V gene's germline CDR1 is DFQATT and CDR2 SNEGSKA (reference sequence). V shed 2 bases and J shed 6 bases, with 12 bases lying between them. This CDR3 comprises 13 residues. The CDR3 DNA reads TGCAGTGCTAGATCCCAAAGCGGGGATACGCAGTATTTT. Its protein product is CSARSQSGDTQYF.